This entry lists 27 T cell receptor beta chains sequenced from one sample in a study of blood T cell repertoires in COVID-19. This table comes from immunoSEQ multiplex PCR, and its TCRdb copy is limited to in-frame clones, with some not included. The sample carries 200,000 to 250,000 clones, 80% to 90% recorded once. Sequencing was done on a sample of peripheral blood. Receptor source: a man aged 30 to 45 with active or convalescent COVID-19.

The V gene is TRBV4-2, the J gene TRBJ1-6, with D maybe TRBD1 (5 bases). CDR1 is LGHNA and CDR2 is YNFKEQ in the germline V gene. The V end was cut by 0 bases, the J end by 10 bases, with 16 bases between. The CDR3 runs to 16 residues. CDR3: CASSQDHRGAGSPLHF. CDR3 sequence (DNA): TGTGCCAGCAGCCAAGATCACCGGGGCGCGGGGTCACCCCTCCACTTT.

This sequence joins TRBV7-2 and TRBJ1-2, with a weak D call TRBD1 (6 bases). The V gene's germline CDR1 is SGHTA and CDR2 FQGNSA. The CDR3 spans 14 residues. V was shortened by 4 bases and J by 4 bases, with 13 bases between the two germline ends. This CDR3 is CASSYPRGGYGYTF. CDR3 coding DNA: TGTGCCAGCAGCTACCCCCGAGGGGGCTATGGCTACACCTTC. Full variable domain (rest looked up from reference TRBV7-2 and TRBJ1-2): GAGVSQSPSNKVTEKGKDVELRCDPISGHTALYWYRQSLGQGLEFLIYFQGNSAPDKSGLPSDRFSAERTGGSVSTLTIQRTQQEDSAVYLCASSYPRGGYGYTFGSGTRLTVV.

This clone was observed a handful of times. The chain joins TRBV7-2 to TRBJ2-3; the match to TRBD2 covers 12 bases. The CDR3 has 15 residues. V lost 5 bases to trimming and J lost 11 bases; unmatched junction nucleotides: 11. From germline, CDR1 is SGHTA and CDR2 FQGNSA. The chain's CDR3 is CASSMGLAGSLGQYF. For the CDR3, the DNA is TGTGCCAGCAGCATGGGACTAGCGGGCTCTCTGGGGCAGTATTTT.

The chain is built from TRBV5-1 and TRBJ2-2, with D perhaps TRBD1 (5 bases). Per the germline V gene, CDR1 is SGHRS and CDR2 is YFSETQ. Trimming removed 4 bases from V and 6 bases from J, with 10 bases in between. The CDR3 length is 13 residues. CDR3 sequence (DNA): TGCGCCAGCAGCCGCAGGGTGTCCGGGGAGCTGTTTTTT. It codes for CASSRRVSGELFF.

The CDR3 DNA follows: TGTGCCAGCATGTCGGGACAGGGGACGTTTCTTCTATTGGAGCAGTACTTC. Protein product: CASMSGQGTFLLLEQYF. The V call is TRBV2, the J call TRBJ2-7, with 10 bases that match TRBD1. The CDR3 is 17 residues long. Germline trimming cut 7 bases from V and 7 bases from J; bases unmatched to any gene: 19. Germline-derived CDR1 and CDR2 are SNHLY and FYNNEI.

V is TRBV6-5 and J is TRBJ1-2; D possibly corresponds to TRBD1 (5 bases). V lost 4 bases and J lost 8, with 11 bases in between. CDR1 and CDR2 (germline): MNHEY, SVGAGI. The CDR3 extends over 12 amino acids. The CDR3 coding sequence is TGTGCCAGCAGTTCCCTGGGACTGGGCTACACCTTC. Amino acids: CASSSLGLGYTF.

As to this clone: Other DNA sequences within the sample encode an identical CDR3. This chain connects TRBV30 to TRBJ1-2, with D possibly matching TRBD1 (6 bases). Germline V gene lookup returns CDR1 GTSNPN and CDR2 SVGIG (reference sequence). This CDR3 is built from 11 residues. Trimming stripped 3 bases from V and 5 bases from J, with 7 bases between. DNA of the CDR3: TGTGCCTGGAGGCAGGGGTATGGCTACACCTTC. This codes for CAWRQGYGYTF.

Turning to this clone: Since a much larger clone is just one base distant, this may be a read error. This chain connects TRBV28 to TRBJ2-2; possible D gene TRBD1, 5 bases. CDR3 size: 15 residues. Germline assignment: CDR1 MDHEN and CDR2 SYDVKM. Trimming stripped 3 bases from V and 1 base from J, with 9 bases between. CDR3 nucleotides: TGTGCCAGCAGTTTGTGGCAGGGGAACACCGGGGAGCTGTTTTTT. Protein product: CASSLWQGNTGELFF. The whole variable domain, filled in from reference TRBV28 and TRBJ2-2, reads DVKVTQSSRYLVKRTGEKVFLECVQDMDHENMFWYRQDPGLGLRLIYFSYDVKMKEKGDIPEGYSVSREKKERFSLILESASTNQTSMYLCASSLWQGNTGELFFGEGSRLTVL.

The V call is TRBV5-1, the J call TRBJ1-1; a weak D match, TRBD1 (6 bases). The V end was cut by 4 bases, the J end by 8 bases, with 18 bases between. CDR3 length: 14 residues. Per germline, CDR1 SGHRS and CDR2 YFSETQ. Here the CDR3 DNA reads TGCGCCAGCAGCGCCATCCTTACCGGGACAGAAGCTTTCTTT. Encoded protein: CASSAILTGTEAFF.

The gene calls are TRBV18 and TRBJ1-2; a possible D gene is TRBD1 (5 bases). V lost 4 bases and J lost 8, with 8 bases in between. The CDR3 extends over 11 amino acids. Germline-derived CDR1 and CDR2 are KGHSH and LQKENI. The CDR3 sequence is CASSRPGGYTF. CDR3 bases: TGTGCCAGCTCACGGCCAGGGGGCTACACCTTC.

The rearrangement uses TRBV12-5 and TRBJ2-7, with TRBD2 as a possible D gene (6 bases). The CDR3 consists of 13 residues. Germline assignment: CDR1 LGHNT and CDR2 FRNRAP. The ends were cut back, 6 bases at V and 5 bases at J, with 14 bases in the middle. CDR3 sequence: CASGPGWGDEQYF. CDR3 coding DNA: TGTGCTAGTGGCCCGGGTTGGGGGGACGAGCAGTACTTC.

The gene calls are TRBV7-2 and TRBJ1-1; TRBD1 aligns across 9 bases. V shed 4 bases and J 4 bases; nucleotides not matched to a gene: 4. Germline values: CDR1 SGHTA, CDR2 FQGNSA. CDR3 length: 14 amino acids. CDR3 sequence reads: CASSSGTGSTEAFF. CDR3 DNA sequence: TGTGCCAGCAGCTCCGGGACAGGGAGCACTGAAGCTTTCTTT.

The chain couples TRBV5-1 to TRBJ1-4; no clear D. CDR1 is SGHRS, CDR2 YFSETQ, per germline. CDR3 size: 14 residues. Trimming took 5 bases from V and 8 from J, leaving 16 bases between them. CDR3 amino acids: CASSPRPGWEKLFF. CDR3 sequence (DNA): TGCGCCAGCAGTCCCAGGCCGGGGTGGGAAAAACTGTTTTTT.

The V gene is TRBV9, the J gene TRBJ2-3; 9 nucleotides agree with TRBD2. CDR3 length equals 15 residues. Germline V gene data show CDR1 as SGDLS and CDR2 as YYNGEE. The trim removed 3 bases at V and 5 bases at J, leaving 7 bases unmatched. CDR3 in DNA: TGTGCCAGCAGCGCCTATAGCGGGGGAGGAGATACGCAGTATTTT. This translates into CASSAYSGGGDTQYF.

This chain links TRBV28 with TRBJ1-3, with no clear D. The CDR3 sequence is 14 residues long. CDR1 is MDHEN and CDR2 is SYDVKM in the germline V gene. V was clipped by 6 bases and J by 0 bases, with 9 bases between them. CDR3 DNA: TGTGCCAGCAGCCTGCAGGACTCTGGAAACACCATATATTTT. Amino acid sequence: CASSLQDSGNTIYF.

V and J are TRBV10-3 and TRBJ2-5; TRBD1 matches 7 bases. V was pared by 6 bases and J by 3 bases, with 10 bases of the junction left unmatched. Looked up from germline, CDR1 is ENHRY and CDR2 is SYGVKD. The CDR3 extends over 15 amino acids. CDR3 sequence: CAISENRGPEETQYF. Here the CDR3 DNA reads TGTGCCATCAGCGAAAACAGGGGCCCAGAAGAGACCCAGTACTTC.

The CDR3 protein is CASSSQGIETQYF. The CDR3 coding sequence is TGTGCCAGCAGCTCACAGGGGATAGAGACCCAGTACTTC. This chain joins TRBV7-2 and TRBJ2-5, with TRBD1 matching 7 bases. V shed 4 bases and J 4 bases; nucleotides not matched to a gene: 3. The CDR3 sequence is 13 residues long. Germline lookup yields CDR1 SGHTA and CDR2 FQGNSA. Together with reference TRBV7-2 and TRBJ2-5, the CDR3 gives the full variable domain: GAGVSQSPSNKVTEKGKDVELRCDPISGHTALYWYRQSLGQGLEFLIYFQGNSAPDKSGLPSDRFSAERTGGSVSTLTIQRTQQEDSAVYLCASSSQGIETQYFGPGTRLLVL.

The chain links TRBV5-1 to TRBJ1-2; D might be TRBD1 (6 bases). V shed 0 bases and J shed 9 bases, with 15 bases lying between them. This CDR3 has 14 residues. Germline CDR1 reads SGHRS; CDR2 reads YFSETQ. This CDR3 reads CASSLGIQGRRYTF. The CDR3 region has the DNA TGCGCCAGCAGCTTGGGGATACAGGGTAGGCGCTACACCTTC. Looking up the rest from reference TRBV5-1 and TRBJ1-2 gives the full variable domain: KAGVTQTPRYLIKTRGQQVTLSCSPISGHRSVSWYQQTPGQGLQFLFEYFSETQRNKGNFPGRFSGRQFSNSRSEMNVSTLELGDSALYLCASSLGIQGRRYTFGSGTRLTVV.

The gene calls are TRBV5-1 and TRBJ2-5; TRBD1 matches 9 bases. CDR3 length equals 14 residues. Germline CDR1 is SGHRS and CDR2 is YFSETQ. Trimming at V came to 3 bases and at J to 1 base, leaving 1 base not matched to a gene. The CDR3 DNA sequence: TGCGCCAGCAGCTGGGGACAGGGCCAAGAGACCCAGTACTTC. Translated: CASSWGQGQETQYF.

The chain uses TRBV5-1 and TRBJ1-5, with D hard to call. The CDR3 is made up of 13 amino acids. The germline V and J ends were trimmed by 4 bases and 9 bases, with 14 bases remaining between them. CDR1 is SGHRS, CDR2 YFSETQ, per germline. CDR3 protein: CASSTDVGTPQHF. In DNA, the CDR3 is TGCGCCAGCAGCACCGATGTGGGCACGCCCCAGCATTTT.

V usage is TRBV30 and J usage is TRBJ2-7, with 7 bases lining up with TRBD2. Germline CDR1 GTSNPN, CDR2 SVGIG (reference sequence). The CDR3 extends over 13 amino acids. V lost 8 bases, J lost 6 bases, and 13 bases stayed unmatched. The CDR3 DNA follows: TGTGCCGGTGTGGTGGGAGGGCGAGGCGAGCAGTACTTC. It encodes CAGVVGGRGEQYF.

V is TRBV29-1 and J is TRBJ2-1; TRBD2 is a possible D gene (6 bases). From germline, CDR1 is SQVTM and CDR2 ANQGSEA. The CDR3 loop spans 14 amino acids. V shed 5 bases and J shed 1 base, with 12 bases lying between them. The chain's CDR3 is CSVLSGFSYNEQFF. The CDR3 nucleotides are TGCAGCGTTCTTAGCGGATTTTCCTACAATGAGCAGTTCTTC.

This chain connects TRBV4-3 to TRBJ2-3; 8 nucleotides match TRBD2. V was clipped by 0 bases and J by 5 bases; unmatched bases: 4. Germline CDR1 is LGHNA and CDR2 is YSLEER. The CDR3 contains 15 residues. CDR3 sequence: CASSQDAGGRDTQYF. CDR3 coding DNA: TGCGCCAGCAGCCAAGATGCGGGGGGTAGAGATACGCAGTATTTT.

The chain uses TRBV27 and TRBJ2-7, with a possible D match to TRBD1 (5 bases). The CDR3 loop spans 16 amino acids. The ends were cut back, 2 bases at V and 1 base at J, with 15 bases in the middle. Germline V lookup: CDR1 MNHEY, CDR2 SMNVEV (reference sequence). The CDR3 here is CASSLIPGNPSYEQYF. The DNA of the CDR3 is TGTGCCAGCAGTTTAATACCAGGGAACCCATCCTACGAGCAGTACTTC.

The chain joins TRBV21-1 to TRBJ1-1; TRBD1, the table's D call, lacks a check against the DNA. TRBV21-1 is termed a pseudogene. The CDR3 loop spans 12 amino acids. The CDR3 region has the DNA TGTGCCAGCAAAGGGGGTGACACTGAAGCTTTCTTT. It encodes CASKGGDTEAFF.

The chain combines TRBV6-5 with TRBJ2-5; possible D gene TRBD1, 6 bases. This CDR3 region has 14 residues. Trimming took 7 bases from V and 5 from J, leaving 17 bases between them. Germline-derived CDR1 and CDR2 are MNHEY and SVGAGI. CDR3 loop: CASNQGTRFETQYF. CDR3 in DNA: TGTGCCAGCAATCAGGGGACGAGATTTGAGACCCAGTACTTC.

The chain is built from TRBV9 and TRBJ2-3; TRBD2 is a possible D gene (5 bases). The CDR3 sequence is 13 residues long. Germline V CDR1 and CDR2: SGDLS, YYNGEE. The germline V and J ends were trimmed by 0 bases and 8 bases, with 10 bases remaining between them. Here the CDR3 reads CASSVGSGSTQYF. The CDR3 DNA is TGTGCCAGCAGCGTAGGATCGGGGTCTACGCAGTATTTT.